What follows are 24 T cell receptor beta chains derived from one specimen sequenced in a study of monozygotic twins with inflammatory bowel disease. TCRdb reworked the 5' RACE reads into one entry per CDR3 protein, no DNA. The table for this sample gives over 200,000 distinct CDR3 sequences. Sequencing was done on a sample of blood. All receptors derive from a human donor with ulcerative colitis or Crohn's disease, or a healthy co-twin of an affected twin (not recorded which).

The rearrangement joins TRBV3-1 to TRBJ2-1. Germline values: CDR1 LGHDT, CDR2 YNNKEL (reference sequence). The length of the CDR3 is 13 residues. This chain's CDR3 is CASSQGRTSEQFF.

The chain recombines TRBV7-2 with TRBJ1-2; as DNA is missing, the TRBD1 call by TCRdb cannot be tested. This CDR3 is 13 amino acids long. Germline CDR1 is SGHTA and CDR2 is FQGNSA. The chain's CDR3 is CASSHDRQYGYTF.

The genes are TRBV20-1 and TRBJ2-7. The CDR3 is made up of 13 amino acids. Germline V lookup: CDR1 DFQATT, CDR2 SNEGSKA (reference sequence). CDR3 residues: CSASGQDLGEQYF.

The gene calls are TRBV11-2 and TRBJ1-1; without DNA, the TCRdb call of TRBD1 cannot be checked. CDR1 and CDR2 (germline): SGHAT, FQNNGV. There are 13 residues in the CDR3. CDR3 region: CASSLRQGTEAFF.

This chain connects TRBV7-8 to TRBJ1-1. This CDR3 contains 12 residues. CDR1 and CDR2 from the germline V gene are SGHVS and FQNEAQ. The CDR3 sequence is CASSLEWTEAFF.

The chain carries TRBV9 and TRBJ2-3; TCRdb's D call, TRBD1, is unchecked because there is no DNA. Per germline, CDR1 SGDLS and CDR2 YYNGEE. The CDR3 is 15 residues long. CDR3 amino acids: CASSVSGGAGDTQYF.

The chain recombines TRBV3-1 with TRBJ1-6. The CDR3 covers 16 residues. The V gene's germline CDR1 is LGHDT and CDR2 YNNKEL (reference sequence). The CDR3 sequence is CASSHSSGLYNSPLHF.

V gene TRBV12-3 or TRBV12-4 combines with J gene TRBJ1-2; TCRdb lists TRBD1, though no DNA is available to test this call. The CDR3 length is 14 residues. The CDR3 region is CASRFTAGTYGYTF.

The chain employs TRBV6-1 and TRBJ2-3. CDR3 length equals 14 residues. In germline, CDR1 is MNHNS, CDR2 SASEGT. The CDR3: CASMTGIGRDTQYF.

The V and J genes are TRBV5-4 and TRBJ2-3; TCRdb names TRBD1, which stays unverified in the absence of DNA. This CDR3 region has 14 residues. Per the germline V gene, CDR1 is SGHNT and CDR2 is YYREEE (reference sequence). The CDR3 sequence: CASSAGPTADTQYF. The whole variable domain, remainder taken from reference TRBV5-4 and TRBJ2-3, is ETGVTQSPTHLIKTRGQQVTLRCSSQSGHNTVSWYQQALGQGPQFIFQYYREEENGRGNFPPRFSGLQFPNYSSELNVNALELDDSALYLCASSAGPTADTQYFGPGTRLTVL.

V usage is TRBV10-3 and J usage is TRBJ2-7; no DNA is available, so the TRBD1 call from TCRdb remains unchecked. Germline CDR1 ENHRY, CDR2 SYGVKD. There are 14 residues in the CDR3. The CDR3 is CAISAGQGANEQYF.

CDR3 protein: CASSLKVRDEQYF. The rearrangement uses TRBV7-3 and TRBJ2-7; TCRdb selects TRBD1, and the lack of DNA leaves this call unchecked. CDR3 length equals 13 residues. CDR1 and CDR2 from the germline V gene are SGHTA and FQGTGA.

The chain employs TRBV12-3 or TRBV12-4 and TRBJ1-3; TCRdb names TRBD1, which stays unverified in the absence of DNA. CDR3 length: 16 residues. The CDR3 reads CASSLPGGGRGNTIYF.

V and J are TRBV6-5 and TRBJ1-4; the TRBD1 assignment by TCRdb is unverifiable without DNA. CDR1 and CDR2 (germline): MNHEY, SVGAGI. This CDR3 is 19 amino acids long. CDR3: CASSYSPVRQGETNEKLFF.

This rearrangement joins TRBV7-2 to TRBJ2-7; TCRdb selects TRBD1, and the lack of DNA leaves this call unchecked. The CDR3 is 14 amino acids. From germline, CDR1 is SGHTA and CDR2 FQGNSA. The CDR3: CASSLQTGKDEQYF.

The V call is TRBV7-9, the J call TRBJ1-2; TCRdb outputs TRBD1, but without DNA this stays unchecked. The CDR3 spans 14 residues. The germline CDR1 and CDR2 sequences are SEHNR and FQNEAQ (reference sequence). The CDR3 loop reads CASSLPARGSAKTF.

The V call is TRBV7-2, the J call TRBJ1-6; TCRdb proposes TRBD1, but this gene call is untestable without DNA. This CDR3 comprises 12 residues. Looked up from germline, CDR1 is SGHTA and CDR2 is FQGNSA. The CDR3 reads CASSLRQPPLHF.

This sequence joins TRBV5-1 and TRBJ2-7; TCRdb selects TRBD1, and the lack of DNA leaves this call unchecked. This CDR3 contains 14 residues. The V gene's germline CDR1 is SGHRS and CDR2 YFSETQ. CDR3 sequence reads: CASRGEGAMYEQYF.

CDR3 sequence: CASSPRTSGALYNEQFF. The chain links TRBV5-6 to TRBJ2-1; there is no DNA to check the TCRdb D call of TRBD2. Germline-derived CDR1 and CDR2 are SGHDT and YYEEEE. The CDR3 is 17 amino acids.

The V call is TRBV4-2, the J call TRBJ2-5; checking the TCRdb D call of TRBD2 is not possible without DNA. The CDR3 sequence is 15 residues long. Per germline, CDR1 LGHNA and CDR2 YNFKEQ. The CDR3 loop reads CASSQEALSRETQYF.

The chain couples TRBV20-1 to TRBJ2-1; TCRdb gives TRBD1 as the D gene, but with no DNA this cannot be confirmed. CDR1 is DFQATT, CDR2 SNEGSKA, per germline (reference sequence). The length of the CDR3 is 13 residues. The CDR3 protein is CSTRQGDSNEQFF.

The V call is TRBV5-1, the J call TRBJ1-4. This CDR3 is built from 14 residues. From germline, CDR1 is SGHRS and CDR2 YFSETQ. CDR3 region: CASSLDGDNEKLFF.

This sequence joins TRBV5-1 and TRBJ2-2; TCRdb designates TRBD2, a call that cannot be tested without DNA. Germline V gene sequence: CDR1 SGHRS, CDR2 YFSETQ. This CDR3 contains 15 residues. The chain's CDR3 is CASSRLAGRLGELFF.

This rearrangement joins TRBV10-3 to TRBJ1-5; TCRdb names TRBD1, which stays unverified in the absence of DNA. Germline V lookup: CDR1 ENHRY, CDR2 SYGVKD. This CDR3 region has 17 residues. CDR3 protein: CAISGTMAVYPNQPQHF.